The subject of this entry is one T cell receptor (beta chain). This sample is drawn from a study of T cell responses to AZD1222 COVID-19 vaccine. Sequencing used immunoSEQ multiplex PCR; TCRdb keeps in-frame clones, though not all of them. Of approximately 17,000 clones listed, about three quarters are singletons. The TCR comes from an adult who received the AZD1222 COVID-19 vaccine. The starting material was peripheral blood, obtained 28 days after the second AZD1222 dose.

The CDR3 protein is CASSWSERGSGNTIYF. CDR3 sequence (DNA): TGTGCCAGCAGTTGGTCGGAGAGGGGCTCTGGAAACACCATATATTTT. The chain joins TRBV6-5 to TRBJ1-3, with D maybe TRBD1 (5 bases). V was pared by 4 bases and J by 0 bases, with 13 bases between. Germline-derived CDR1 and CDR2 are MNHEY and SVGAGI. This CDR3 region has 16 residues.